This paragraph reports one T cell receptor beta chain. Method: immunoSEQ multiplex PCR; TCRdb's copy keeps in-frame clones and lacks some. The repertoire holds roughly 200,000 clones, with 84% as singletons. The data belong to a study of blood T cell repertoires in COVID-19. Participants were aged about 18 to 89 years from about two dozen US areas. V was shortened by 3 bases and J by 11 bases, with 13 bases between the two germline ends. The length of the CDR3 is 13 residues. This clonotype was obtained from a woman aged 25 to 39 who had been exposed to COVID-19. The chain is built from TRBV12-3 or TRBV12-4 and TRBJ1-4; D gene uncertain. The sequencing input was PBMCs or T cells enriched from blood (not recorded which). This chain's CDR3 is CASSFMTGSKLFF. DNA of the CDR3: TGTGCCAGCAGTTTCATGACGGGGTCTAAACTGTTTTTT.